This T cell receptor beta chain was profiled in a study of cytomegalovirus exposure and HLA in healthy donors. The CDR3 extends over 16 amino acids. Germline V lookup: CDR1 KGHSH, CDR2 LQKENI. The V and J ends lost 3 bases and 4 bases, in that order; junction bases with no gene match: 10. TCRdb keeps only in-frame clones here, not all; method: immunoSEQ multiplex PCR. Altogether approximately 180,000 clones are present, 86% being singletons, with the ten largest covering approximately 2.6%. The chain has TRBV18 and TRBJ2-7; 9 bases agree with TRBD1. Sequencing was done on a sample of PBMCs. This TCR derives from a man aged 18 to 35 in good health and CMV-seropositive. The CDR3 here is CASSPINGQGLYEQYF. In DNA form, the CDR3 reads TGTGCCAGCTCACCGATTAACGGACAGGGGTTATACGAGCAGTACTTC.